This TCR beta chain was recovered during a study of T cell repertoires in cytomegalovirus infection. One entry per CDR3 protein results from TCRdb running MiXCR on the reads. The sample yields approximately 730,000 distinct CDR3 sequences, just under 30% seen once. Study outcomes and limitations: Totalled public TCR beta family frequency picked out people who carried CMV plus the relevant HLA.

As concerns this clonotype: Its antigen is undetermined.

The CDR3 is made up of 16 amino acids. The V end lost 6 bases, the J end lost 6 bases, and 22 bases lay between the germline ends. Germline loops: CDR1 LGHNT, CDR2 FRNRAP. Sequences were derived from cultured CD8+ T cells from PBMCs, sampled from culture after CMV antigen stimulation. The gene calls are TRBV12-5 and TRBJ2-3, with D uncertain. This TCR was recovered from a human donor in good health (CMV status not recorded). Some clones in this sample may be carry-over from other donors' samples. CDR3 coding DNA: TGTGCTAGTGGGGCGAGTACTCTACCCGGGTGGGATACGCAGTATTTT. It encodes CASGASTLPGWDTQYF.